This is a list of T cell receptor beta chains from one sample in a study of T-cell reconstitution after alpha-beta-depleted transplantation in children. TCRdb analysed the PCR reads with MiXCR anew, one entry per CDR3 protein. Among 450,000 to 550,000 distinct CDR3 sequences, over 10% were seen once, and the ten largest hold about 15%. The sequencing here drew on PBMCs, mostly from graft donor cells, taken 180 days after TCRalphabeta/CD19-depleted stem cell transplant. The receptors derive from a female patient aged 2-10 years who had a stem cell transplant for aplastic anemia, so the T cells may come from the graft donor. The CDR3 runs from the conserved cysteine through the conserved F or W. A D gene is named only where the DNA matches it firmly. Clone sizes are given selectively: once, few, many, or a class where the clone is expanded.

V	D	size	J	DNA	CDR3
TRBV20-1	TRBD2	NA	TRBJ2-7	TGCAGTCTCCGCGAGAGCGGGAGAAGGACCTACGAGCAGTACTTC	CSLRESGRRTYEQYF
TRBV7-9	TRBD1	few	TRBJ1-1	TGTGCCAGCAGTTTTTTCCCGGGACAGTTGAACACTGAAGCTTTCTTT	CASSFFPGQLNTEAFF
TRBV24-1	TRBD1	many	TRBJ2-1	TGTGCCACCAGTGACACTCGACCGGACAGGGAACGGTTCTTC	CATSDTRPDRERFF
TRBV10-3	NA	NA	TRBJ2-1	TGTGCCATCAGTGAGTCGGGAGGGGGCTCCTACAATGAGCAGTTCTTC	CAISESGGGSYNEQFF
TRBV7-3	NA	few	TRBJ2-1	TGTGCCAGCAGCTCATCCACACTTTCCAATGAGCAGTTCTTC	CASSSSTLSNEQFF
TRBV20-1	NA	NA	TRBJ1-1	TGCAGTGCTATCCGAAGCAGGGTCACTGAAGCTTTCTTT	CSAIRSRVTEAFF
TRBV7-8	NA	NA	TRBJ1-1	TGTGCCAGCAGTCACAGGTTGAACACTGAAGCTTTCTTT	CASSHRLNTEAFF
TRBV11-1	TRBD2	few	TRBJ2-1	TGTGCCAGCACCCCAGTTGAGGGACTAGATGAGCAGTTCTTC	CASTPVEGLDEQFF
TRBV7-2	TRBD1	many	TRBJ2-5	TGTGCCAGCAGCTTCACCGGGACAGGGAAATTGGAGACCCAGTACTTC	CASSFTGTGKLETQYF
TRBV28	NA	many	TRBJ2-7	TGTGCCAGCAGCCGCTGGGGCTCCTACGAGCAGTACTTC	CASSRWGSYEQYF
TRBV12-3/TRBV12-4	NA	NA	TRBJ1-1	TGTGCCAGCAGCCCAGGGAGGGTAAGCACTGAAGCTTTCTTT	CASSPGRVSTEAFF
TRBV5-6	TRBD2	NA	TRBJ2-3	TGTGCCAGCAGCTTGGTATTAGCGGGAGCAGATACGCAGTATTTT	CASSLVLAGADTQYF
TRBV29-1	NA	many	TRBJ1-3	TGCAGCGGGACCTTCTCTGGAAACACCATATATTTT	CSGTFSGNTIYF
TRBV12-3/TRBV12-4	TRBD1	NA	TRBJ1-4	TGTGCCATCAGTTCCTACCGGGACAGGGGGGTCCCGAATGAAAAACTGTTTTTT	CAISSYRDRGVPNEKLFF
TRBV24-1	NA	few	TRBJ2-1	TGTGCCACCAGTGGGGCTAGAAGGCCCTTAGGCCACAATGAGCAGTTCTTC	CATSGARRPLGHNEQFF
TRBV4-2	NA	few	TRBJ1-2	TGTGCCAGCAGCCAAGGACGAGGTGGCTACACCTTC	CASSQGRGGYTF
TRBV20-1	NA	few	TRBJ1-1	TGCAGTACGGACAGCTACATGAACACTGAAGCTTTCTTT	CSTDSYMNTEAFF
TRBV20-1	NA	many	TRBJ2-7	TGCAGTGCTTCTAAGGCCGGAGGGTCCGCACTCTACGAGCAGTACTTC	CSASKAGGSALYEQYF
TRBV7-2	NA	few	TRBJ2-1	TGTGCCAGCAGCTTTCTGCTCCCTCCCTACAATGAGCAGTTCTTC	CASSFLLPPYNEQFF
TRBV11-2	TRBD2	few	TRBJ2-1	TGTGCCAGCAGCTCTCCGGGACTAGCGGCATACAATGAGCAGTTCTTC	CASSSPGLAAYNEQFF
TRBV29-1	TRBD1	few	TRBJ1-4	TGCAGCGCAGCTTCTACTTCTAACAGGGGGACCGCTTTAACTAATGAAAAACTGTTTTTT	CSAASTSNRGTALTNEKLFF
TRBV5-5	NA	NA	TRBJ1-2	TGTGCCAGCAGCTTGTCAAGCACGCTTTGGGGTGGCTACACCTTC	CASSLSSTLWGGYTF
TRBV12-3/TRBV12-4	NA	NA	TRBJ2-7	TGTGCCAGCCTCTACCGAGGGTGGGGGCCCTCCTACGAGCAGTACTTC	CASLYRGWGPSYEQYF
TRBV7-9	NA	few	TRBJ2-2	TGTGCCAGCAGCTTAGAAGTTGTGGGGTACACCGGGGAGCTGTTTTTT	CASSLEVVGYTGELFF
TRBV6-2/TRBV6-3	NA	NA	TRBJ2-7	TGTGCCAGCAGTTACTCACTCTCGGGACCCGTAACCTACGAGCAGTACTTC	CASSYSLSGPVTYEQYF
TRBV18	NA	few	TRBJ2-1	TGTGCCAGCTCCCCCGGTTTAGGGGCCTACAATGAGCAGTTCTTC	CASSPGLGAYNEQFF
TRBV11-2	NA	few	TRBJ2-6	TGTGCCAGCAGCTCAAGGGGTTCTGGGGCCAACGTCCTGACTTTC	CASSSRGSGANVLTF
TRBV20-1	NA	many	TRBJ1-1	TGCAGTGCTAGGCCCCATCGTGCTGAAGCTTTCTTT	CSARPHRAEAFF
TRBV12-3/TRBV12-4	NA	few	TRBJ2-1	TGTGCCAGCAGTTACCCCGAGGAGGGCTACAATGAGCAGTTCTTC	CASSYPEEGYNEQFF
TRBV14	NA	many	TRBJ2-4	TGTGCCAGCAGCCAAGCTCCGCAGGGGACCAAAAACATTCAGTACTTC	CASSQAPQGTKNIQYF
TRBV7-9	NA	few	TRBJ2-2	TGTGCCAGCAGCCCCTACGGAGGGGGGTACACCGGGGAGCTGTTTTTT	CASSPYGGGYTGELFF
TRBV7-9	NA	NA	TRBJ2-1	TGTGCCAGCAGCTTCCGGACTTCTACCTACAATGAGCAGTTCTTC	CASSFRTSTYNEQFF
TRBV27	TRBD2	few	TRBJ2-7	TGTGCCAGCAGTCCTCGGACTAGCGGGTCGCCCTACGAGCAGTACTTC	CASSPRTSGSPYEQYF
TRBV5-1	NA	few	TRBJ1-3	TGCGCCAGCAGCTTGCTGGACTCTGGAAACACCATATATTTT	CASSLLDSGNTIYF
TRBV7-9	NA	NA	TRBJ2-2	TGTGCCAGCAGCCCGGGGCGATATGCGAACACCGGGGAGCTGTTTTTT	CASSPGRYANTGELFF
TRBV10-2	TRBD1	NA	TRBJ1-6	TGCGCCAGCATATCACGGGACAGCTTCAGGTCCTATAATTCACCCCTCCACTTT	CASISRDSFRSYNSPLHF
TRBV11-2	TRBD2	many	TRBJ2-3	TGTGCCAGCAGCCCCCGTGAGGCTAGCGGGATGGGTACAGATACGCAGTATTTT	CASSPREASGMGTDTQYF
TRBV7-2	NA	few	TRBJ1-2	TGTGCCAGCGGACCTAACTATGGCTACACCTTC	CASGPNYGYTF
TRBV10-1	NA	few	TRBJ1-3	TGCGCCAGCAGTCCGGGACACTTGAGCTCTGGAAACACCATATATTTT	CASSPGHLSSGNTIYF
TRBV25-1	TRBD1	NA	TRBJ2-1	TGTGCCAGCAGTAACAGGGGGGCTGAGCAGTTCTTC	CASSNRGAEQFF
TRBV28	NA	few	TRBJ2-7	TGTGCCAGCAGGAAATACCAGGGAATAGTTCACGAGCAGTACTTC	CASRKYQGIVHEQYF
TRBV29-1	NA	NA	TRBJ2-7	TGCAGCGTTGAAGATCTCCGAACTGGGTCGGGGAACGAGCAGTACTTC	CSVEDLRTGSGNEQYF
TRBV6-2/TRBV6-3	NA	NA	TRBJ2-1	TGTGCCAGCAGTTACTCGACGGACTATCCACCACTCAACAATGAGCAGTTCTTC	CASSYSTDYPPLNNEQFF
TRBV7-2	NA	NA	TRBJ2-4	TGTGCCAGCAGCTTAGTAGGGGGCGGGAGAGGAAACATTCAGTACTTC	CASSLVGGGRGNIQYF